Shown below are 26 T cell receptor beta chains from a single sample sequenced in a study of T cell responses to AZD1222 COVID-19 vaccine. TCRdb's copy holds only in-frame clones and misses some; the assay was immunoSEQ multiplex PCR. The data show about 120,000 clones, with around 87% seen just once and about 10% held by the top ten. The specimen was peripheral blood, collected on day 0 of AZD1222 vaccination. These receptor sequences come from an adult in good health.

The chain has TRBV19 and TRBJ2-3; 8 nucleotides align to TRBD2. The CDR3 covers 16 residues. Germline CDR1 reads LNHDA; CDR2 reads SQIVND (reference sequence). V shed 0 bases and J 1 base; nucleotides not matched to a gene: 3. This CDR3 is CASSIDRAGGTDTQYF. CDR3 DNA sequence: TGTGCCAGTAGTATAGATCGAGCGGGGGGCACAGATACGCAGTATTTT. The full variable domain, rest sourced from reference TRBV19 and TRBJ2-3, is DGGITQSPKYLFRKEGQNVTLSCEQNLNHDAMYWYRQDPGQGLRLIYYSQIVNDFQKGDIAEGYSVSREKKESFPLTVTSAQKNPTAFYLCASSIDRAGGTDTQYFGPGTRLTVL.

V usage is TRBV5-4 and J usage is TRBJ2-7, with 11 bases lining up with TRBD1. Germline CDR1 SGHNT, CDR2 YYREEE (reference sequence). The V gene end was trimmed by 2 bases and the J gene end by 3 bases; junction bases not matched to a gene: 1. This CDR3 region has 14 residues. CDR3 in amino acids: CASSLGTGGYEQYF. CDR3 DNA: TGTGCCAGCAGCTTAGGGACAGGGGGCTACGAGCAGTACTTC. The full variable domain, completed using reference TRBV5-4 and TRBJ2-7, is ETGVTQSPTHLIKTRGQQVTLRCSSQSGHNTVSWYQQALGQGPQFIFQYYREEENGRGNFPPRFSGLQFPNYSSELNVNALELDDSALYLCASSLGTGGYEQYFGPGTRLTVT.

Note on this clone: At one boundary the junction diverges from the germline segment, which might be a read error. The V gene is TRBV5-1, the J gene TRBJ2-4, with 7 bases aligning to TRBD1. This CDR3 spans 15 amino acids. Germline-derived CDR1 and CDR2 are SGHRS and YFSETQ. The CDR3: CASSPDSDRGGRWDF. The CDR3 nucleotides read TGCGCCAGCAGCCCAGATTCCGACAGAGGGGGCCGGTGGGACTTC. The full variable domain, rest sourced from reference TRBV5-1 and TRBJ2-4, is KAGVTQTPRYLIKTRGQQVTLSCSPISGHRSVSWYQQTPGQGLQFLFEYFSETQRNKGNFPGRFSGRQFSNSRSEMNVSTLELGDSALYLCASSPDSDRGGRWDFGAGTRLSVL.

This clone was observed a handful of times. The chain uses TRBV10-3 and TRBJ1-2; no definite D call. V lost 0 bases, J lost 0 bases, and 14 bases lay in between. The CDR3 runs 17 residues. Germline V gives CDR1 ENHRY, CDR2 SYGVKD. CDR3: CAISESIFQRTNYGYTF. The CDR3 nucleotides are TGTGCCATCAGTGAGTCGATTTTTCAGAGAACTAACTATGGCTACACCTTC.

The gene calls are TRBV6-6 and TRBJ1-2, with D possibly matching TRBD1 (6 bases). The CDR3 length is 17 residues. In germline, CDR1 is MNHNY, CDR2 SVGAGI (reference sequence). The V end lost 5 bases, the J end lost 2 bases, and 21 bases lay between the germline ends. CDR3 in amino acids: CASSPRPLLDRNYGYTF. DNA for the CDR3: TGTGCCAGCAGTCCTAGGCCTCTACTGGACAGAAACTATGGCTACACCTTC.

The CDR3 region is CASSHPGEGPPHFF. The DNA of the CDR3 is TGCGCCAGCAGCCACCCCGGGGAGGGGCCCCCTCACTTCTTT. The rearrangement uses TRBV4-1 and TRBJ1-1; a possible D gene is TRBD1 (5 bases). The CDR3 has 14 residues. CDR1 and CDR2 (germline): MGHRA, YSYEKL. Trimming left V 3 bases short and J 14 bases short, with 22 bases between.

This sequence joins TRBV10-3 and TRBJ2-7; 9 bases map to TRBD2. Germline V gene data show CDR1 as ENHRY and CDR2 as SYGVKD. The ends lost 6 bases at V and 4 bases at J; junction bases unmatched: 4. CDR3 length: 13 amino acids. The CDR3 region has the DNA TGTGCCATCAGGCGGGAGGGCCCTTACGAGCAGTACTTC. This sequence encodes CAIRREGPYEQYF.

The CDR3, as DNA: TGTGCCAGCAGCCAACCGACAGGGGGCTTAAACATTCAGTACTTC. This sequence encodes CASSQPTGGLNIQYF. This chain connects TRBV3-1 (or the pseudogene TRBV3-2) to TRBJ2-4, with 10 nucleotides matching TRBD1. CDR1 is LGHDT, CDR2 YNNKEL, per germline (reference sequence). The CDR3 consists of 15 residues. Trimming cost V 2 bases and J 6 bases; bases outside gene matches: 4.

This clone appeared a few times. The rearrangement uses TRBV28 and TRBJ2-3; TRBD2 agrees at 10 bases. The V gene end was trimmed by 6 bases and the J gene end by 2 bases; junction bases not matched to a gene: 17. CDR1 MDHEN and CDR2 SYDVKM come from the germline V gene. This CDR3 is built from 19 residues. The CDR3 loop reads CASRILTLAGVAYTDTQYF. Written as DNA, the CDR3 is TGTGCCAGCAGGATTCTAACGCTAGCGGGGGTCGCCTACACAGATACGCAGTATTTT.

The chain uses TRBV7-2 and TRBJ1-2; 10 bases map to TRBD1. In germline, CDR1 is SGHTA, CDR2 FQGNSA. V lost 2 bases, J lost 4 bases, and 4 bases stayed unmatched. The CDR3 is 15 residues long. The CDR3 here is CASSLSTGGGYGYTF. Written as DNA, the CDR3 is TGTGCCAGCAGCTTATCGACAGGGGGCGGCTATGGCTACACCTTC.

CDR3 nucleotide sequence: TGCGCCAGCAGTGAGTCGTTCATCGCAGATACGCAGTATTTT. It yields the protein CASSESFIADTQYF. The chain joins TRBV10-1 to TRBJ2-3; the D is unclear. V shed 0 bases and J shed 4 bases, with 8 bases lying between them. The CDR3 is 14 amino acids. The germline V gene encodes CDR1 WNHNN and CDR2 SYGVQD (reference sequence).

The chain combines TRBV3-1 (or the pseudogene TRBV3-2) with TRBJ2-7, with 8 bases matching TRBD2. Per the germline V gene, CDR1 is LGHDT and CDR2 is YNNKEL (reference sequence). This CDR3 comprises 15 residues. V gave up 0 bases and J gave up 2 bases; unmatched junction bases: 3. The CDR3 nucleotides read TGTGCCAGCAGCCAAGATGTTAGCGGGGCCTACGAGCAGTACTTC. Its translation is CASSQDVSGAYEQYF.

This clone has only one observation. CDR3 nucleotides: TGTGCCAGTAGTATAGGGGGGTACGATCAGCCCCAGCATTTT. This codes for CASSIGGYDQPQHF. The chain uses TRBV19 and TRBJ1-5, with a tentative D call TRBD1 (5 bases). The germline V and J ends were trimmed by 1 base and 5 bases, with 9 bases remaining between them. The germline V gene has CDR1 LNHDA and CDR2 SQIVND (reference sequence). This CDR3 has 14 residues.

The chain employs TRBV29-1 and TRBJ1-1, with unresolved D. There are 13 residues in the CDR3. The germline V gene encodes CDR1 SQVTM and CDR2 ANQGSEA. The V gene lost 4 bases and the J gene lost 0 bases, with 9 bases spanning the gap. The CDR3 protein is CSVGSGVNTEAFF. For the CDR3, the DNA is TGCAGCGTTGGGTCCGGGGTGAACACTGAAGCTTTCTTT. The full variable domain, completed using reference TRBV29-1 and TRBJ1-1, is SAVISQKPSRDICQRGTSLTIQCQVDSQVTMMFWYRQQPGQSLTLIATANQGSEATYESGFVIDKFPISRPNLTFSTLTVSNMSPEDSSIYLCSVGSGVNTEAFFGQGTRLTVV.

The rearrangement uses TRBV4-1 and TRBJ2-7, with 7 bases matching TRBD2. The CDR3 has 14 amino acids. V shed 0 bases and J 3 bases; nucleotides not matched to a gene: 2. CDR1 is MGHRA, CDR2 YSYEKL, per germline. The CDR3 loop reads CASSQDPSGYEQYF. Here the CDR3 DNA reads TGCGCCAGCAGCCAAGATCCTAGCGGCTACGAGCAGTACTTC.

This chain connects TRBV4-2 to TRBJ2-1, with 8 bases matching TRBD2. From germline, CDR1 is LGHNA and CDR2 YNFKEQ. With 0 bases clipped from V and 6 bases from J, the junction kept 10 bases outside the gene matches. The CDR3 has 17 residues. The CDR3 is CASSQDRQERGRNEQFF. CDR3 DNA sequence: TGTGCCAGCAGCCAAGATAGGCAGGAGCGGGGGCGCAATGAGCAGTTCTTC.

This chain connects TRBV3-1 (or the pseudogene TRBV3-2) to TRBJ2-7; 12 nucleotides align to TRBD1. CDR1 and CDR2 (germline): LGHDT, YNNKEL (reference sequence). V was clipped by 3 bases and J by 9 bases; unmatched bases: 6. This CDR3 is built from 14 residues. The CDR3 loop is CASSQAGQGARQYF. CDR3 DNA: TGTGCCAGCAGCCAGGCGGGACAGGGGGCTAGGCAGTACTTC.

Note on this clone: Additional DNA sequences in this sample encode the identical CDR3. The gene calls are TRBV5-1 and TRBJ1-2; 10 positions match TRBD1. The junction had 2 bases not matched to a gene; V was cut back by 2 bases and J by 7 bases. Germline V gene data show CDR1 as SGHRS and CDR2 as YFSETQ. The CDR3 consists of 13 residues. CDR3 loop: CASSFGQGGGYTF. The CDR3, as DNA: TGCGCCAGCAGCTTTGGACAGGGGGGTGGCTACACCTTC.

CDR3 sequence: CASSQGRDQFRPNEQFF. DNA for the CDR3: TGTGCCAGCAGCCAAGGGAGGGACCAGTTTCGTCCCAATGAGCAGTTCTTC. This rearrangement joins TRBV4-2 to TRBJ2-1, with D possibly TRBD2 on 6 matching bases. CDR3 length equals 17 residues. V was shortened by 1 base and J by 6 bases, with 19 bases between the two germline ends. Germline V gene sequence: CDR1 LGHNA, CDR2 YNFKEQ.

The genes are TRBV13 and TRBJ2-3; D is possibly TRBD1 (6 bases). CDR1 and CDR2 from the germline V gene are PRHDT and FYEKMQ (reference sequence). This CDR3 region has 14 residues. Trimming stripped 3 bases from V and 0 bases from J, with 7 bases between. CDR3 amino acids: CASSFTGSTDTQYF. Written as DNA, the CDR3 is TGTGCCAGCAGCTTTACAGGGAGCACAGATACGCAGTATTTT.

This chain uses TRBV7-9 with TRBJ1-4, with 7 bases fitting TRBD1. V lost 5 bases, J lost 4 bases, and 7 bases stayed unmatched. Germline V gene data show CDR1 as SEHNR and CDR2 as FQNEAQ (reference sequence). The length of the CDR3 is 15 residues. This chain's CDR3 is CASSRDRAGNEKLFF. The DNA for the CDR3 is TGTGCCAGCAGCCGCGACAGGGCCGGTAATGAAAAACTGTTTTTT.

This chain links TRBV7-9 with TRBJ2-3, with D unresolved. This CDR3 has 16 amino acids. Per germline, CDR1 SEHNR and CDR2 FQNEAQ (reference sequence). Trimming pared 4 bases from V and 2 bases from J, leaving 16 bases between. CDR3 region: CASSYSPALYTDTQYF. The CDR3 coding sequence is TGTGCCAGCAGCTACTCTCCGGCACTGTACACAGATACGCAGTATTTT.

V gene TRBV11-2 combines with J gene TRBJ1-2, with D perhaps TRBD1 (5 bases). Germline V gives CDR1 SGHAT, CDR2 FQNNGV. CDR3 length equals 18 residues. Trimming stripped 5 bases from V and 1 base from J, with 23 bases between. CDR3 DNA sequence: TGTGCCAGCAGCCTAGGGGACTCGCACAGGAGAGTTAACTATGGCTACACCTTC. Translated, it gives CASSLGDSHRRVNYGYTF. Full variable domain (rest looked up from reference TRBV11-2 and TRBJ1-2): EAGVAQSPRYKIIEKRQSVAFWCNPISGHATLYWYQQILGQGPKLLIQFQNNGVVDDSQLPKDRFSAERLKGVDSTLKIQPAKLEDSAVYLCASSLGDSHRRVNYGYTFGSGTRLTVV.

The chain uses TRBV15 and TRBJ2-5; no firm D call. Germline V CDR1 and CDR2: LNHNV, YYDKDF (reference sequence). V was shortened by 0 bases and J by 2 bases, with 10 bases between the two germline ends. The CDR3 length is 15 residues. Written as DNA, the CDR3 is TGTGCCACCAGCAGAGATCTGGTTAGTCAAGAGACCCAGTACTTC. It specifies CATSRDLVSQETQYF. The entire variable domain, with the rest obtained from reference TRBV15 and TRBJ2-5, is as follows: DAMVIQNPRYQVTQFGKPVTLSCSQTLNHNVMYWYQQKSSQAPKLLFHYYDKDFNNEADTPDNFQSRRPNTSFCFLDIRSPGLGDTAMYLCATSRDLVSQETQYFGPGTRLLVL.

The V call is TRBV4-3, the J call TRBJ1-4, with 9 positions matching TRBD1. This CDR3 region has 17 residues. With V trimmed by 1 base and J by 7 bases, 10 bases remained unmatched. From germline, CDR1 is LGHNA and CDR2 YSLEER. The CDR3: CASSQGIPGTGFEKLFF. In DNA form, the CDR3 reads TGCGCCAGCAGCCAAGGGATCCCCGGGACAGGGTTTGAAAAACTGTTTTTT.

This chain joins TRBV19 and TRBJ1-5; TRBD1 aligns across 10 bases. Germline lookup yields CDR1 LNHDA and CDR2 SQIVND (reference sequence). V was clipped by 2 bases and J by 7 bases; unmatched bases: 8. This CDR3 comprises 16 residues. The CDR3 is CASSIRGQGLVQPQHF. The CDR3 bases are TGTGCCAGTAGTATAAGGGGACAGGGGTTGGTCCAGCCCCAGCATTTT.